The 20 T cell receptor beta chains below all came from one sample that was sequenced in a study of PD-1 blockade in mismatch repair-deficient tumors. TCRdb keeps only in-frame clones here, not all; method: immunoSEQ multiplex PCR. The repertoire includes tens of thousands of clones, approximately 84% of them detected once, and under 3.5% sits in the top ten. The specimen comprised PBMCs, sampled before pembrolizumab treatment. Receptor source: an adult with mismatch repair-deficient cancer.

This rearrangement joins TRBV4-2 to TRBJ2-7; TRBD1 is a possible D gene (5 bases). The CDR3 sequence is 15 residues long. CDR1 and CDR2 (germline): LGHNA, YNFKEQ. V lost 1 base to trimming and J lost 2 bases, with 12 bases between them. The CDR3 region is CASSQGTTDAYEQYF. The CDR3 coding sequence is TGTGCCAGCAGCCAAGGGACAACCGATGCCTACGAGCAGTACTTC.

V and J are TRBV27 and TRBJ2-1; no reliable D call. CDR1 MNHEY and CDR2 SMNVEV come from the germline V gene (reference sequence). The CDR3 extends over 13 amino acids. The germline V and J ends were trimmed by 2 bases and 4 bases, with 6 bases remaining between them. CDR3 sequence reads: CASSLSMYNEQFF. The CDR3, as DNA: TGTGCCAGCAGTTTAAGCATGTACAATGAGCAGTTCTTC.

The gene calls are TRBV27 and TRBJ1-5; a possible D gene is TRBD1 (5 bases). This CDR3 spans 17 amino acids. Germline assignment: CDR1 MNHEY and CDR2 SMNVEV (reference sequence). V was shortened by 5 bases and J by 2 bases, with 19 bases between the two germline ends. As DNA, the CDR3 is TGTGCCAGCAGTCCAGGCCCACAGGAAGGGGGCAATCAGCCCCAGCATTTT. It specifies CASSPGPQEGGNQPQHF.

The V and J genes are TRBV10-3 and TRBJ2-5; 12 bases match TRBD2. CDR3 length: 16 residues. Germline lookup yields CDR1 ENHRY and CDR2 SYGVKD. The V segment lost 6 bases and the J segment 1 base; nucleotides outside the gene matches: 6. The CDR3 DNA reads TGTGCCATCAGACCTACGACTAGCGGGGGCCAAGAGACCCAGTACTTC. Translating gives CAIRPTTSGGQETQYF.

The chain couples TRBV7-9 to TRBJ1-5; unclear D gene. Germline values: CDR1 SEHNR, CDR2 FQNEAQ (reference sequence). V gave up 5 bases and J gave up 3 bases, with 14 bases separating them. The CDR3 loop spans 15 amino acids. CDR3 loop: CASSPAGYTNQPQHF. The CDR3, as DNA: TGTGCCAGCAGCCCGGCAGGATATACCAATCAGCCCCAGCATTTT.

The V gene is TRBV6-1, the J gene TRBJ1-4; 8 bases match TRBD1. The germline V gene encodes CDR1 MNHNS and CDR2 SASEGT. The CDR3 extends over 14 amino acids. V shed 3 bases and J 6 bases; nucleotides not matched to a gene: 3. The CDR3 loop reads CASSDRGRYEKLFF. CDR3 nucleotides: TGTGCCAGCAGTGACAGGGGGCGATATGAAAAACTGTTTTTT.

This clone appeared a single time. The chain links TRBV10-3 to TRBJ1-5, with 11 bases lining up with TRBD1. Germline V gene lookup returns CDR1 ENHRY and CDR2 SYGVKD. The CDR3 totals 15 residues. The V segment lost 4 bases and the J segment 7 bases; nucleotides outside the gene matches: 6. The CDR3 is CAISGTGGADQPQHF. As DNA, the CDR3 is TGTGCCATCAGTGGGACAGGGGGCGCTGACCAGCCCCAGCATTTT.

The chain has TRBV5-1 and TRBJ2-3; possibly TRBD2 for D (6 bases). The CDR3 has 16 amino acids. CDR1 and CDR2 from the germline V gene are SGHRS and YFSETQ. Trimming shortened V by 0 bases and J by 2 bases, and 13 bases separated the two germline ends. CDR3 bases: TGCGCCAGCAGCTTGGAGGCGGGCGGGGTCACAGATACGCAGTATTTT. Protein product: CASSLEAGGVTDTQYF.

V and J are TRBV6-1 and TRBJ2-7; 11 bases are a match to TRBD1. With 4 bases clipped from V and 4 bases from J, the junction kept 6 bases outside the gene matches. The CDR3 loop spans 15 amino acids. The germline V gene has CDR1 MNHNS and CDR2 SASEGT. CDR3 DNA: TGTGCCAGCAGTGGGACAGGGGGCGAGAGGTACGAGCAGTACTTC. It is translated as CASSGTGGERYEQYF.

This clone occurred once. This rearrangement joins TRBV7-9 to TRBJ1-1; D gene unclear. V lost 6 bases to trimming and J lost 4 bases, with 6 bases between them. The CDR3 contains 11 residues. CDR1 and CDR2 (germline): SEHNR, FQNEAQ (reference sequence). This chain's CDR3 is CASSPITEAFF. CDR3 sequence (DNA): TGTGCCAGCAGTCCTATCACTGAAGCTTTCTTT.

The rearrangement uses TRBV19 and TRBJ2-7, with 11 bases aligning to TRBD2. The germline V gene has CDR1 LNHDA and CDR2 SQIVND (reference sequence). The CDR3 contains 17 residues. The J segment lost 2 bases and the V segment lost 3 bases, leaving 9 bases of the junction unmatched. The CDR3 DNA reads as TGTGCCAGTAGTATGGGCCGGACTAGCGGGCTCACCTACGAGCAGTACTTC. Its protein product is CASSMGRTSGLTYEQYF.

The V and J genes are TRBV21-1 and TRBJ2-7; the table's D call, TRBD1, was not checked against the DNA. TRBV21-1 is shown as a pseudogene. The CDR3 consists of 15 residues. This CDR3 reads CASSPWDSSPREQYF. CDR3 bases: TGTGCCAGCAGCCCGTGGGACAGTTCCCCGAGAGAGCAGTACTTC.

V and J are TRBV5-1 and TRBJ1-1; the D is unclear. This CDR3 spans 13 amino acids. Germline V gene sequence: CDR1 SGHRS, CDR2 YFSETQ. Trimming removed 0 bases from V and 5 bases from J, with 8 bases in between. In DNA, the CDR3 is TGCGCCAGCAGCTTGGATCTCGCGACTGAAGCTTTCTTT. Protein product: CASSLDLATEAFF.

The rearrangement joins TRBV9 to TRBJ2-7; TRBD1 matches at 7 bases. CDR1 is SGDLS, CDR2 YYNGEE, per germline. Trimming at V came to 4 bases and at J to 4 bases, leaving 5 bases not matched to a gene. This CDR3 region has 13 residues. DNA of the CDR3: TGTGCCAGCAGCTCGGACAGGACTTACGAGCAGTACTTC. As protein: CASSSDRTYEQYF.

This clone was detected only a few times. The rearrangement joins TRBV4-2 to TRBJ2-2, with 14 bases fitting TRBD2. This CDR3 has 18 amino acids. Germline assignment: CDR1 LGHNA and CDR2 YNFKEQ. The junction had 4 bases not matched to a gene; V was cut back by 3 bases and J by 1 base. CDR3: CASSQAGTSGRNTGELFF. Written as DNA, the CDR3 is TGTGCCAGCAGCCAGGCCGGGACTAGCGGGAGGAACACCGGGGAGCTGTTTTTT.

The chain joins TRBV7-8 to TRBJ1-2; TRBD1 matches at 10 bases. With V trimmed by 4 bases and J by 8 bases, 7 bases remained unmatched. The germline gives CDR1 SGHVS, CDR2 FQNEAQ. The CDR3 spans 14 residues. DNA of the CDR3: TGTGCCAGCAGCTCGACAGGGGGCGGACGGGGCTACACCTTC. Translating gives CASSSTGGGRGYTF. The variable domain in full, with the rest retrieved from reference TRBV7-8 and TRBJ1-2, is GAGVSQSPRYKVAKRGQDVALRCDPISGHVSLFWYQQALGQGPEFLTYFQNEAQLDKSGLPSDRFFAERPEGSVSTLKIQRTQQEDSAVYLCASSSTGGGRGYTFGSGTRLTVV.

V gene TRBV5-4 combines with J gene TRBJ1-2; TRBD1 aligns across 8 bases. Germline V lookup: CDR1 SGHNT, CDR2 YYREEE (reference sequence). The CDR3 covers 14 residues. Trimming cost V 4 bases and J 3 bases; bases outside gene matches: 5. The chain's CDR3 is CASSQGALDYGYTF. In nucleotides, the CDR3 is TGTGCCAGCAGCCAGGGGGCGCTGGACTATGGCTACACCTTC.

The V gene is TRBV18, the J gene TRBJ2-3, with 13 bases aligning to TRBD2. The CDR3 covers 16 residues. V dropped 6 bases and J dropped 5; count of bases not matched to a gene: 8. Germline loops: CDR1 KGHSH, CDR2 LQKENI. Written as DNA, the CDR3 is TGTGCCAGCTCCCCCGGGACTAGCGGGATCGTAGATACGCAGTATTTT. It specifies CASSPGTSGIVDTQYF.

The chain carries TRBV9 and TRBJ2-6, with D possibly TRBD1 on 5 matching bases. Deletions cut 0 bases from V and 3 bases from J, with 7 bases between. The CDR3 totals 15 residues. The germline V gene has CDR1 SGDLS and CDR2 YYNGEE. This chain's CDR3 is CASSVAGHGANVLTF. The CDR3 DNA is TGTGCCAGCAGCGTAGCAGGACATGGGGCCAACGTCCTGACTTTC.

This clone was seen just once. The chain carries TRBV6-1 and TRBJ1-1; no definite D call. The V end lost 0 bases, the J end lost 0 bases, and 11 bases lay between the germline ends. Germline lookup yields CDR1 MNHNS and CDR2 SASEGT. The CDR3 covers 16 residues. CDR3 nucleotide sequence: TGTGCCAGCAGTGAAGCGCGGCACTCCTTGAACACTGAAGCTTTCTTT. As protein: CASSEARHSLNTEAFF.